This T cell receptor (beta chain) was identified during a study of TIL therapy for anti-PD-1-resistant metastatic lung cancer. Noted time point: pre-treatment sample, taken before nivolumab and TIL therapy. The libraries were made with immunoSEQ v3. Sequencing depth was 2 million to 2.5 million read pairs for survey level, roughly 4.5-6.5 million for deep. This table comes from immunoSEQ multiplex PCR, and its TCRdb copy is limited to in-frame clones, with some not included. The sample lists around 59,000 clones, roughly two thirds seen once, with about 6.3% in the top ten. The germline gives CDR1 LGHNA, CDR2 YNFKEQ. J gave up 7 bases and V 1 base, and 5 bases lay outside the gene matches. This CDR3 comprises 14 residues.

Sequenced here: blood, sampled at baseline. The TCR was taken from a person between 30 and 80 years old with non-small cell lung cancer. The J gene is TRBJ1-2, the V gene TRBV4-2; 8 nucleotides line up with TRBD1. The chain's CDR3 is CASSQVSTGVGYTF. As DNA, the CDR3 is TGTGCCAGCAGCCAAGTCTCGACAGGGGTTGGCTACACCTTC.